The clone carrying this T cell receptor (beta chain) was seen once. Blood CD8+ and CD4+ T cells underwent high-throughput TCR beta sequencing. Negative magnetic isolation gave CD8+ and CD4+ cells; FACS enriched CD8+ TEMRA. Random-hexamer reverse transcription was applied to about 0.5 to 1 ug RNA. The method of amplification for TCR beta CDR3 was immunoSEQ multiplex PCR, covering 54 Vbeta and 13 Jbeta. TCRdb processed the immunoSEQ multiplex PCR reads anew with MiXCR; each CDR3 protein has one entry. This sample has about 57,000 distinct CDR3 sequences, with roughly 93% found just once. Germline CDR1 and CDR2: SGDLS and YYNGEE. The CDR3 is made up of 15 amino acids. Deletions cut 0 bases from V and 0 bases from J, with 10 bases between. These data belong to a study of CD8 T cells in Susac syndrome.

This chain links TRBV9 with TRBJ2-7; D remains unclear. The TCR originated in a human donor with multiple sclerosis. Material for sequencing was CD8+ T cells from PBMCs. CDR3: CASSVEGVSSYEQYF. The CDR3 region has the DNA TGTGCCAGCAGCGTAGAGGGCGTGAGCTCCTACGAGCAGTACTTC. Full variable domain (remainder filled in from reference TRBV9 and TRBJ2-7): DSGVTQTPKHLITATGQRVTLRCSPRSGDLSVYWYQQSLDQGLQFLIQYYNGEERAKGNILERFSAQQFPDLHSELNLSSLELGDSALYFCASSVEGVSSYEQYFGPGTRLTVT.